This T cell receptor (beta chain) was identified in a study of cytomegalovirus exposure and HLA in healthy donors. Study observations and caveats: Later on, an analysis tied around 17,000 TCR beta sequences to HLA alleles at 0.05 false discovery rate.

This clone was counted a few times. No antigen is known for it. CDR1 MNHEY and CDR2 SMNVEV come from the germline V gene (reference sequence). Trimming took 6 bases from V and 8 from J; bases not matched to a gene: 11. CDR3 size: 15 residues. Amplification used 60 Vbeta primers and 13 Jbeta primers. Generated by immunoSEQ multiplex PCR, the TCRdb table keeps only in-frame clones and is missing some. The sample shows around 150,000 clones, roughly 80% of them seen only once. Sequencing input: PBMCs. The rearrangement uses TRBV27 and TRBJ1-2; 11 bases are shared with TRBD1. The TCR originated in a male donor in good health and CMV-seronegative. CDR3: CASRKPGTGGLGYTF. In DNA form, the CDR3 reads TGTGCCAGCAGAAAACCCGGGACAGGGGGATTAGGCTACACCTTC.